This T cell receptor beta chain was found in a study of blood T cell repertoires in COVID-19. Overall study context: T cells, B-cell-depleted T cells, or PBMCs supplied cDNA or gDNA.

Unmatched junction bases numbered 5, after V lost 3 bases and J lost 5 bases. The CDR3 consists of 15 residues. Germline loops: CDR1 MDHEN, CDR2 SYDVKM. As originally analysed: Quantification of nucleated cells was approximated via reference gene primer amplification. Data came from immunoSEQ multiplex PCR; TCRdb stores just in-frame clones and leaves some out. Clone size and the V and J calls come from that table; the DNA yielded D and trimming. The sample shows over 350,000 clones, more than 75% of them seen only once. Donors were grouped by their self-reported clinical history. Donors of Cohort 3 who recovered were those that had two negative PCRs, clearance, or symptom resolution.

The sample comprised PBMCs or T cells enriched from blood (not recorded which). The clonotype was recovered from a young woman who had recovered from COVID-19. The chain has TRBV28 and TRBJ1-5; 9 bases match TRBD1. CDR3 DNA: TGTGCCAGCAGTTTCTTCGGGACAGGGTATCAGCCCCAGCATTTT. Translating it yields CASSFFGTGYQPQHF.